Listed below are T cell receptor beta chains from one sample, sequenced in a study of technical replicates of blood from several donors. The assay was immunoSEQ multiplex PCR, and TCRdb's table has in-frame clones only and misses some. The sample includes about 85,000 clones, roughly 94% seen only once; the top ten take over 0.2%. Sequencing input: T cells isolated from PBMCs. The source of these receptors is a human donor in good health. Each CDR3 is given with its conserved first and last residue. D genes are given only for firm matches. Clone size is shown for a subset of rows, as once, few, many or a class of expanded clone.

j_call	v_call	d_call	clone_size	cdr3_aa	cdr3_nt
TRBJ1-1	TRBV11-3	-	-	CASSLDNRAGNTEAFF	TGTGCCAGCAGCTTAGACAACAGGGCGGGGAACACTGAAGCTTTCTTT
TRBJ2-7	TRBV19	-	-	CASSIGGAGEQYF	TGTGCCAGTAGTATCGGCGGGGCTGGCGAGCAGTACTTC
TRBJ2-6	TRBV7-9	-	-	CASLITDRSGANVLTF	TGTGCCAGCCTAATTACAGACCGCTCTGGGGCCAACGTCCTGACTTTC
TRBJ1-1	TRBV10-1	TRBD1	few	CASSDGPGGNTEAFF	TGCGCCAGCAGTGATGGACCAGGGGGGAACACTGAAGCTTTCTTT
TRBJ1-4	TRBV19	-	-	CATGVLGATNEKLFF	TGTGCCACAGGGGTTCTCGGTGCAACTAATGAAAAACTGTTTTTT
TRBJ1-2	TRBV4-2	TRBD1	-	CASSRRDREVSGYTF	TGTGCCAGCAGCCGCAGGGACAGGGAGGTTAGTGGCTACACCTTC
TRBJ2-1	TRBV7-9	TRBD2	-	CASSPTSGPYNEQFF	TGTGCCAGCAGCCCGACTAGCGGACCCTACAATGAGCAGTTCTTC
TRBJ2-7	TRBV27	TRBD2	-	CASSLLGTSGSSYEQYF	TGTGCCAGCAGTTTACTCGGGACTAGCGGGAGCTCCTACGAGCAGTACTTC
TRBJ2-7	TRBV5-1	-	-	CASSRDSPHEQYF	TGCGCCAGCAGCCGCGACAGCCCCCACGAGCAGTACTTC
TRBJ1-1	TRBV5-4	-	once	CASSVDRNTEAFF	TGTGCCAGCAGCGTGGACAGGAACACTGAAGCTTTCTTT
TRBJ1-4	TRBV6-1	TRBD1	-	CASSEQGQGIEKLFF	TGTGCCAGCAGTGAACAGGGACAGGGGATTGAAAAACTGTTTTTT
TRBJ1-6	TRBV7-2	-	-	CASSPKVPGPNNSPLHF	TGTGCCAGCAGCCCGAAGGTGCCAGGGCCTAATAATTCACCCCTCCACTTT
TRBJ1-2	TRBV28	TRBD1	-	CASRSGGGYTF	TGTGCCAGCAGGTCAGGGGGTGGCTACACCTTC
TRBJ1-1	TRBV10-3	-	-	CAISVPGGTEAFF	TGTGCCATCAGTGTCCCCGGGGGCACTGAAGCTTTCTTT
TRBJ2-1	TRBV27	-	-	CATALMSSYNEQFF	TGTGCCACTGCCCTAATGAGCTCCTACAATGAGCAGTTCTTC
TRBJ2-5	TRBV10-2	-	-	CASSEVAPGETQYF	TGCGCCAGCAGTGAGGTAGCCCCGGGGGAGACCCAGTACTTC
TRBJ2-7	TRBV7-9	TRBD2	-	CASSLGDGGRYSYEQYF	TGTGCCAGCAGCTTAGGGGACGGCGGGAGGTATTCCTACGAGCAGTACTTC
TRBJ2-7	TRBV5-1	-	-	CASSPNGKPTYEQYF	TGCGCCAGCAGCCCGAACGGGAAACCTACCTACGAGCAGTACTTC
TRBJ1-1	TRBV5-1	-	-	CASSQSRADLEAFF	TGCGCCAGCAGCCAATCCCGAGCGGACCTTGAAGCTTTCTTT
TRBJ1-2	TRBV15	-	-	CATSVRQRRAPLNYGYTF	TGTGCCACCAGCGTACGACAGCGACGTGCCCCACTTAACTATGGCTACACCTTC
TRBJ1-2	TRBV2	-	-	CASSEFWQGYRGYTF	TGTGCCAGCAGTGAGTTTTGGCAGGGTTATCGGGGCTACACCTTC
TRBJ1-2	TRBV6-5	-	-	CASRYTGLANYGYTF	TGTGCCAGCAGGTACACAGGCTTAGCTAACTATGGCTACACCTTC
TRBJ1-1	TRBV11-1	TRBD1	-	CASGSLGQGAWNTEAFF	TGTGCCAGCGGTAGCCTGGGGCAGGGGGCCTGGAACACTGAAGCTTTCTTT
TRBJ2-7	TRBV27	-	-	CASSPLGPLEQYF	TGTGCCAGCAGTCCCCTCGGTCCTCTCGAGCAGTACTTC
TRBJ2-7	TRBV6-1	-	-	CASSEVWTDQYEQYF	TGTGCCAGCAGTGAAGTTTGGACAGATCAGTACGAGCAGTACTTC
TRBJ1-1	TRBV2	-	-	CSSLRAEAFF	TGTAGCTCTCTCCGGGCTGAAGCTTTCTTT
TRBJ2-2	TRBV6-6	-	-	CASSYSSGSNTGELFF	TGTGCCAGCAGTTACTCTAGCGGATCTAACACCGGGGAGCTGTTTTTT
TRBJ1-1	TRBV28	-	-	CASSPAQQYTEAFF	TGTGCCAGCAGTCCCGCCCAACAATACACTGAAGCTTTCTTT
TRBJ2-3	TRBV9	-	-	CASSVAPAGSTDTQYF	TGTGCCAGCAGCGTAGCCCCAGCGGGCTCCACAGATACGCAGTATTTT
TRBJ1-6	TRBV25-1	-	once	CASTGHRLYNSPLHF	TGTGCCAGCACGGGACACCGACTTTATAATTCACCCCTCCACTTT
TRBJ2-5	TRBV5-1	-	-	CASSYKETQYF	TGCGCCAGCAGCTACAAAGAGACCCAGTACTTC
TRBJ2-7	TRBV2	TRBD1	-	CASSEQGATYEQYF	TGTGCCAGCAGTGAGCAGGGGGCAACCTACGAGCAGTACTTC
TRBJ2-1	TRBV30	-	once	CAWTRGFDNEQFF	TGTGCCTGGACACGGGGATTCGACAATGAGCAGTTCTTC
TRBJ1-5	TRBV2	TRBD1	-	CASSDPRTGGKPQHF	TGTGCCAGCAGTGATCCTAGGACAGGGGGAAAACCCCAGCATTTT
TRBJ1-1	TRBV10-1	-	-	CASSTTGHTEAFF	TGCGCCAGCAGCACTACAGGGCATACTGAAGCTTTCTTT
TRBJ2-2	TRBV30	TRBD2	-	CAWKGLAYTGELFF	TGTGCCTGGAAGGGACTAGCCTACACCGGGGAGCTGTTTTTT
TRBJ2-7	TRBV7-8	TRBD2	-	CASSLAFGLAEGPFYEQYF	TGTGCCAGCAGCTTAGCTTTTGGACTAGCCGAGGGTCCCTTTTACGAGCAGTACTTC
TRBJ2-7	TRBV6-1	-	-	CASSEAAARNYASYEQYF	TGTGCCAGCAGTGAAGCGGCAGCGAGGAACTATGCCTCCTACGAGCAGTACTTC
TRBJ2-1	TRBV7-8	-	-	CASSPRTAAYNEQFF	TGTGCCAGCAGCCCTAGGACAGCCGCCTACAATGAGCAGTTCTTC
TRBJ1-1	TRBV9	TRBD1	-	CASSPRTGGGTEAFF	TGTGCCAGCAGCCCGCGGACAGGGGGGGGCACTGAAGCTTTCTTT
TRBJ2-3	TRBV12-5	-	-	CASGLSLSDTQYF	TGTGCTAGTGGTTTGTCCCTATCCGATACGCAGTATTTT
TRBJ2-5	TRBV27	-	-	CASSYGSAGTQYF	TGTGCCAGCAGTTATGGGAGCGCGGGGACCCAGTACTTC
TRBJ1-2	TRBV10-3	TRBD1	once	CAISSRQGPNYGYTF	TGTGCCATCAGTAGCCGACAGGGCCCTAACTATGGCTACACCTTC
TRBJ2-5	TRBV27	-	-	CASREGQGTETQYF	TGTGCCAGCCGAGAAGGGCAGGGGACAGAGACCCAGTACTTC
TRBJ2-7	TRBV4-1	TRBD1	-	CASSLGQGYEQYF	TGCGCCAGCAGCCTGGGACAGGGATACGAGCAGTACTTC
TRBJ1-2	TRBV27	TRBD1	-	CASTPGDSLGYTF	TGTGCCAGCACTCCCGGGGACAGTCTCGGCTACACCTTC
TRBJ2-7	TRBV27	TRBD1	-	CASRLETGSYEQYF	TGTGCCAGCAGGCTAGAGACAGGGAGCTACGAGCAGTACTTC
TRBJ2-1	TRBV29-1	-	-	CSVEIGAVNEQFF	TGCAGCGTTGAAATAGGGGCGGTCAATGAGCAGTTCTTC
TRBJ1-1	TRBV4-1	TRBD1	-	CASSQRQGSNTEAFF	TGCGCCAGCAGCCAACGACAGGGTTCGAACACTGAAGCTTTCTTT
TRBJ1-1	TRBV5-1	TRBD1	-	CASSTGTGNTEAFF	TGCGCCAGCAGCACCGGGACAGGGAACACTGAAGCTTTCTTT
TRBJ2-7	TRBV6-1	TRBD2	-	CASSEWRGDSYEQYF	TGTGCCAGCAGTGAGTGGCGGGGGGACTCCTACGAGCAGTACTTC
TRBJ2-5	TRBV2	TRBD2	-	CASSEVSGRGEETQYF	TGTGCCAGCAGTGAAGTAAGCGGGAGGGGAGAAGAGACCCAGTACTTC
TRBJ1-4	TRBV27	TRBD1	-	CASRPLDRDEKLFF	TGTGCCAGCCGACCCTTAGACAGGGATGAAAAACTGTTTTTT
TRBJ1-4	TRBV5-1	-	-	CASSSDGQSYEKLFF	TGCGCCAGCAGCTCCGATGGACAGTCGTATGAAAAACTGTTTTTT
TRBJ2-1	TRBV4-1	TRBD2	-	CASSILAGGHNEQFF	TGCGCCAGCAGCATCCTAGCGGGAGGCCACAATGAGCAGTTCTTC